This T cell receptor (beta chain) came from a study of blood T cell repertoires in COVID-19. Study as a whole: Collection of acute and convalescent COVID-19 samples took place in the United States, Italy and Spain. PBMCs, B-cell-depleted T cells, or T cells provided the cDNA or gDNA that made up the material.

In the original analysis: Amplifying reference gene primers gave estimates of nucleated cell counts. The assay was immunoSEQ multiplex PCR, and TCRdb's table has in-frame clones only and misses some. V, J and clone size reflect that table, while D and trimming were determined from the DNA. Of around 300,000 clones listed, roughly 85% are singletons. Sequences were obtained from peripheral blood. The sequence came from a woman aged 25 to 39 with active or convalescent COVID-19.

The CDR3 protein is CASGFLAALGTGELFF. CDR3 DNA: TGTGCTAGTGGTTTTTTAGCGGCCCTTGGCACCGGGGAGCTGTTTTTT. This chain uses TRBV12-5 with TRBJ2-2; possibly TRBD2 for D (6 bases). The CDR3 spans 16 residues. Germline lookup yields CDR1 LGHNT and CDR2 FRNRAP. Trimming left V 3 bases short and J 4 bases short, with 15 bases between.